Each of the 14 T cell receptor beta chains below was sequenced from the same sample in a study of cytomegalovirus exposure and HLA in healthy donors. In the PCR, 60 Vbeta and 13 Jbeta primers were used. Some clones are missing from TCRdb's copy, which holds only in-frame ones; the method was immunoSEQ multiplex PCR. The sample data list 150,000 to 200,000 clones. The specimen was PBMCs. These receptors came from a man aged 30 to 39 in good health and CMV-seronegative.

V gene TRBV7-9 combines with J gene TRBJ2-3, with 12 bases aligning to TRBD2. The CDR3 contains 15 residues. V was pared by 3 bases and J by 6 bases, with 4 bases of the junction left unmatched. Germline V gene sequence: CDR1 SEHNR, CDR2 FQNEAQ (reference sequence). CDR3 residues: CASSFLAGGLDTQYF. CDR3 nucleotide sequence: TGTGCCAGCAGCTTCCTAGCGGGAGGGCTGGATACGCAGTATTTT. Full variable domain (remainder filled in from reference TRBV7-9 and TRBJ2-3): DTGVSQNPRHKITKRGQNVTFRCDPISEHNRLYWYRQTLGQGPEFLTYFQNEAQLEKSRLLSDRFSAERPKGSFSTLEIQRTEQGDSAMYLCASSFLAGGLDTQYFGPGTRLTVL.

V usage is TRBV4-3 and J usage is TRBJ2-1; a possible D gene is TRBD1 (6 bases). The CDR3 contains 15 residues. With 1 base removed from V and 5 bases from J, the gap between germline ends came to 12 bases. Germline V gene data show CDR1 as LGHNA and CDR2 as YSLEER. CDR3 sequence: CASSQGTGTNNEQFF. In DNA form, the CDR3 reads TGCGCCAGCAGCCAAGGTACCGGGACAAACAATGAGCAGTTCTTC.

The chain employs TRBV6-5 and TRBJ2-1, with TRBD1 identical over 11 bases. The CDR3 is made up of 15 amino acids. V shed 2 bases and J 8 bases; nucleotides not matched to a gene: 5. Per the germline V gene, CDR1 is MNHEY and CDR2 is SVGAGI. The CDR3 bases are TGTGCCAGCAGTTACGACGGGACAGGGGGACATGAGCAGTTCTTC. It encodes CASSYDGTGGHEQFF.

The chain employs TRBV5-1 and TRBJ2-2; D might be TRBD2 (6 bases). Trimming left V 0 bases short and J 10 bases short, with 13 bases between. Germline V CDR1 and CDR2: SGHRS, YFSETQ. CDR3 length equals 14 residues. CDR3 protein: CASSLDWTTEELFF. The CDR3 DNA reads as TGCGCCAGCAGCTTGGATTGGACTACAGAGGAGCTGTTTTTT.

V is TRBV10-2 and J is TRBJ2-1, with 7 bases aligning to TRBD1. Unmatched junction bases numbered 13, after V lost 2 bases and J lost 3 bases. In germline, CDR1 is WSHSY, CDR2 SAAADI. CDR3 length: 18 residues. CDR3 residues: CASSEPRQGPSDYNEQFF. In DNA, the CDR3 is TGCGCCAGCAGTGAGCCACGACAGGGACCCAGTGACTACAATGAGCAGTTCTTC.

The CDR3 here is CSARGDTQYF. The DNA of the CDR3 is TGCAGTGCCCGGGGGGATACGCAGTATTTT. This chain connects TRBV20-1 to TRBJ2-3; weak D call: TRBD2 (6 bases). The germline V and J ends were trimmed by 6 bases and 6 bases, with 7 bases remaining between them. There are 10 residues in the CDR3. CDR1 DFQATT and CDR2 SNEGSKA come from the germline V gene (reference sequence).

This chain connects TRBV11-3 to TRBJ2-3; D call uncertain. The CDR3 runs to 14 residues. V lost 0 bases and J lost 1, with 5 bases in between. Germline V gene sequence: CDR1 SGHNT, CDR2 YENEEA. CDR3 nucleotides: TGTGCCAGCAGCTTAGAGCCGGGCACAGATACGCAGTATTTT. Its protein product is CASSLEPGTDTQYF. Based on the CDR3 plus reference TRBV11-3 and TRBJ2-3, the full variable domain is EAGVVQSPRYKIIEKKQPVAFWCNPISGHNTLYWYLQNLGQGPELLIRYENEEAVDDSQLPKDRFSAERLKGVDSTLKIQPAELGDSAVYLCASSLEPGTDTQYFGPGTRLTVL.

The chain is built from TRBV27 and TRBJ1-5, with TRBD1 as a possible D gene (5 bases). This CDR3 spans 14 amino acids. Germline lookup yields CDR1 MNHEY and CDR2 SMNVEV (reference sequence). The V gene lost 9 bases and the J gene lost 2 bases, with 14 bases spanning the gap. The CDR3 sequence: CASGRGDGNQPQHF. The CDR3 bases are TGTGCCAGTGGGAGGGGAGATGGCAATCAGCCCCAGCATTTT.

The chain employs TRBV5-1 and TRBJ2-5; 12 nucleotides agree with TRBD2. The CDR3 loop spans 16 amino acids. Losses at the gene ends were 4 bases for V and 4 bases for J; bases not matched to a gene: 8. Germline CDR1 is SGHRS and CDR2 is YFSETQ. CDR3 protein: CASSLGLAGFRETQYF. Here the CDR3 DNA reads TGCGCCAGCAGCCTCGGACTAGCGGGATTCAGAGAGACCCAGTACTTC.

The chain recombines TRBV2 with TRBJ2-7; 7 bases fit TRBD1. CDR3 length: 17 amino acids. Germline values: CDR1 SNHLY, CDR2 FYNNEI. V lost 4 bases and J lost 2; bases outside the gene matches: 14. CDR3 coding DNA: TGTGCCAGCAGTGGCCCCCCCCTGAGTGACAGGGCCTACGAGCAGTACTTC. As protein: CASSGPPLSDRAYEQYF.

V usage is TRBV28 and J usage is TRBJ1-2; 9 positions agree with TRBD1. CDR1 is MDHEN and CDR2 is SYDVKM in the germline V gene. CDR3 length equals 16 residues. V was clipped by 3 bases and J by 2 bases; unmatched bases: 7. The CDR3 spells CASSFPGTGTNYGYTF. The CDR3 DNA is TGTGCCAGCAGTTTCCCCGGGACAGGGACCAACTATGGCTACACCTTC.

V usage is TRBV2 and J usage is TRBJ2-2; D is possibly TRBD2 (5 bases). Germline CDR1 and CDR2: SNHLY and FYNNEI. Trimming took 4 bases from V and 4 from J, leaving 13 bases between them. The CDR3 totals 15 residues. CDR3 loop: CASSVGMDFTGELFF. The CDR3, as DNA: TGTGCCAGCAGTGTGGGCATGGACTTCACCGGGGAGCTGTTTTTT.

J is TRBJ2-3 and V is TRBV5-6; TRBD2 is a possible D gene (6 bases). CDR1 SGHDT and CDR2 YYEEEE come from the germline V gene. Between the trimmed V and J ends, which lost 4 bases and 4 bases, there was a span of 13 bases. The CDR3 sequence is 14 residues long. CDR3 protein: CASSPATGADTQYF. The CDR3 nucleotides are TGTGCCAGCAGCCCGGCTACGGGAGCAGATACGCAGTATTTT.

This chain joins TRBV5-1 and TRBJ2-5; D perhaps matches TRBD1 (6 bases). Trimming left V 0 bases short and J 1 base short, with 13 bases between. The V gene's germline CDR1 is SGHRS and CDR2 YFSETQ. There are 16 residues in the CDR3. CDR3 sequence: CASSLAGQGSQETQYF. DNA for the CDR3: TGCGCCAGCAGCTTGGCGGGTCAGGGGTCCCAAGAGACCCAGTACTTC. The full variable domain, with the rest looked up from reference TRBV5-1 and TRBJ2-5, is KAGVTQTPRYLIKTRGQQVTLSCSPISGHRSVSWYQQTPGQGLQFLFEYFSETQRNKGNFPGRFSGRQFSNSRSEMNVSTLELGDSALYLCASSLAGQGSQETQYFGPGTRLLVL.